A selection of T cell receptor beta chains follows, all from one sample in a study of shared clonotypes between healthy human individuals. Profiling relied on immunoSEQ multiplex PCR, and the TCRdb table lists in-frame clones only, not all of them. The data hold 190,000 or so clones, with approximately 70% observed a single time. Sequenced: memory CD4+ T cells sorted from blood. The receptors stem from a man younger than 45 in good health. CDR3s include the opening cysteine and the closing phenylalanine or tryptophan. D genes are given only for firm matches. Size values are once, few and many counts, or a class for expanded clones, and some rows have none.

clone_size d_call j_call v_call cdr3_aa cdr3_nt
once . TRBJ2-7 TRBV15 CATSRSSQVRSYEQYF TGTGCCACCAGCAGATCCTCCCAGGTCAGAAGCTACGAGCAGTACTTC
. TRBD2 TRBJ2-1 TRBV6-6 CASSDSYSASGKQFF TGTGCCAGCAGTGACTCCTATTCAGCTAGCGGGAAGCAGTTCTTC
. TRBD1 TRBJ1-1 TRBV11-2 CASSFTEPGQGVWYTEAFF TGTGCCAGCAGCTTTACCGAACCGGGACAGGGGGTTTGGTACACTGAAGCTTTCTTT
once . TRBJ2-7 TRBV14 CASSQKQTYEQYF TGTGCCAGCAGCCAAAAGCAAACCTACGAGCAGTACTTC
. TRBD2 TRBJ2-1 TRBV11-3 CASSSQIAGNNEQFF TGTGCCAGCAGCTCACAAATAGCGGGGAACAATGAGCAGTTCTTC
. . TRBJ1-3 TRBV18 CASSPAIHTIYF TGTGCCAGCTCCCCCGCCATCCACACCATATATTTT
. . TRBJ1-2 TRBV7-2 CASSLESLLAGKSGYTF TGTGCCAGCAGCTTAGAAAGCCTTTTGGCAGGGAAAAGTGGCTACACCTTC
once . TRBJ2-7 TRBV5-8 CASSFPGQGALAGGVHEQYF TGTGCCAGCAGCTTTCCGGGACAGGGGGCCCTAGCGGGAGGGGTCCACGAGCAGTACTTC
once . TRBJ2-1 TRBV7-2 CASSLAGSLYNEQFF TGTGCCAGCAGCTTAGCGGGGAGCTTGTACAATGAGCAGTTCTTC
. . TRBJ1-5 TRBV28 CASTLTGNYQPQHF TGTGCCAGCACCCTAACAGGGAATTATCAGCCCCAGCATTTT
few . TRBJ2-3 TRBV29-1 CSVVSGADTQYF TGCAGCGTTGTCTCAGGGGCAGATACGCAGTATTTT
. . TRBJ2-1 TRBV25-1 CASSDGGTYNEQFF TGTGCCAGCAGTGACGGGGGTACCTACAATGAGCAGTTCTTC
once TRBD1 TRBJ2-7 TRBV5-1 CASSQDRGPEQYF TGCGCCAGCAGCCAGGACAGGGGGCCTGAGCAGTACTTC
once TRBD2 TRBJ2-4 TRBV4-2 CASSPLGTSGAKNIQYF TGTGCCAGCAGCCCACTAGGGACTAGCGGAGCCAAAAACATTCAGTACTTC
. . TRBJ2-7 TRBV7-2 CASGGTTYEQYF TGTGCCAGCGGTGGGACCACTTACGAGCAGTACTTC
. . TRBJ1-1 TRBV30 CAWSHSPENTEAFF TGTGCCTGGAGTCATAGTCCAGAGAACACTGAAGCTTTCTTT
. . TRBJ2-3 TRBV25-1 CASSEAGPDTQYF TGTGCCAGCAGTGAGGCAGGGCCAGATACGCAGTATTTT
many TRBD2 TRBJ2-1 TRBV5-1 CASSSPGLAGNNEQFF TGCGCCAGCAGCTCCCCGGGACTAGCGGGGAACAATGAGCAGTTCTTC
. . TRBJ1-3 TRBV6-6 CASSPLLSSGNTIYF TGTGCCAGCAGTCCACTGTTGAGCTCTGGAAACACCATATATTTT
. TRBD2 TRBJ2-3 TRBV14 CASSQVQGGTDTQYF TGTGCCAGCAGCCAAGTCCAGGGAGGGACAGATACGCAGTATTTT
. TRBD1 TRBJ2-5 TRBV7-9 CASTRTGVGKEETQYF TGTGCCAGCACCAGAACAGGGGTGGGGAAGGAAGAGACCCAGTACTTC
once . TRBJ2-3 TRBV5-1 CASSLFLNTDTQYF TGCGCCAGCAGCTTGTTCCTAAACACAGATACGCAGTATTTT
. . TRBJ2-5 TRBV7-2 CASSLIGETQYF TGTGCCAGCAGCTTAATCGGTGAGACCCAGTACTTC
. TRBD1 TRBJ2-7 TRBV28 CASSLYGTGRSYEQYF TGTGCCAGCAGTTTATACGGGACAGGGAGGTCCTACGAGCAGTACTTC
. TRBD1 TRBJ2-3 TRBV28 CASTPGQLTKATSTDTQYF TGTGCCAGTACTCCGGGACAGTTGACGAAAGCCACTAGCACAGATACGCAGTATTTT
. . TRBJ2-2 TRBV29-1 CSVGGTRSGELFF TGCAGCGTTGGGGGGACTCGATCCGGGGAGCTGTTTTTT
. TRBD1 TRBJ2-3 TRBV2 CASRGTGGDTQYF TGTGCCAGCAGGGGAACAGGGGGCGATACGCAGTATTTT
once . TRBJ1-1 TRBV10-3 CAISDLRGPEAFF TGTGCCATCAGTGATTTGCGGGGGCCTGAAGCTTTCTTT
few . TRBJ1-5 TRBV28 CASRSPVAGAQHF TGTGCCAGCAGATCCCCGGTTGCAGGGGCCCAGCATTTT
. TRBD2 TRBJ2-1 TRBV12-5 CASGLDWGGNEQFF TGTGCTAGTGGTTTGGACTGGGGGGGGAATGAGCAGTTCTTC
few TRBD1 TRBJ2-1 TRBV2 CASKQGAENEQFF TGTGCCAGCAAGCAGGGGGCGGAGAATGAGCAGTTCTTC
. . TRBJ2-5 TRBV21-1 CASSESGRTTKTQYF TGTGCCAGCAGCGAGAGCGGGAGAACGACGAAGACCCAGTACTTC
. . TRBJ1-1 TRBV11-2 CASSLGDTEAFF TGTGCCAGCAGCTTAGGGGACACTGAAGCTTTCTTT
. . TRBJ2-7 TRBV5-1 CASSKGRVYEQYF TGCGCCAGCAGCAAGGGCAGGGTCTACGAGCAGTACTTC
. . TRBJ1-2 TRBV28 CASSLTQAPDYTF TGTGCCAGCAGTTTAACACAGGCCCCGGACTACACCTTC
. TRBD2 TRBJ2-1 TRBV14 CASSSPSGSYNEQFF TGTGCCAGCAGCTCTCCTAGCGGGAGCTACAATGAGCAGTTCTTC
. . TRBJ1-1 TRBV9 CASSVAVGVVTEAFF TGTGCCAGCAGCGTAGCGGTAGGGGTGGTGACTGAAGCTTTCTTT
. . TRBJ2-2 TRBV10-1 CASSELRAGTGELFF TGCGCCAGCAGTGAGTTAAGGGCCGGAACCGGGGAGCTGTTTTTT
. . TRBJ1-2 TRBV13 CASSSSSSGTGYTF TGTGCCAGCAGTTCCTCCTCATCCGGGACGGGCTACACCTTC
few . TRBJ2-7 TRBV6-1 CASSEFGAEQYF TGTGCCAGCAGTGAATTCGGGGCAGAGCAGTACTTC
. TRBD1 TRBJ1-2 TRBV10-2 CASRSGGHGYTF TGCGCCAGCAGGTCAGGGGGCCATGGCTACACCTTC
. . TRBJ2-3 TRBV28 CASSFERRTDTQYF TGTGCCAGCAGTTTCGAGCGCCGCACAGATACGCAGTATTTT
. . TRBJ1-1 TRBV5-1 CASSFIIMNTEAFF TGCGCCAGCAGCTTCATAATTATGAACACTGAAGCTTTCTTT
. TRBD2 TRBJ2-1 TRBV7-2 CASRRPPSGLSYNEQFF TGTGCCAGCAGACGGCCCCCTAGCGGACTCTCCTACAATGAGCAGTTCTTC
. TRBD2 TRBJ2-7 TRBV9 CASSVATSGSYEQYF TGTGCCAGCAGCGTAGCAACTAGCGGGAGTTACGAGCAGTACTTC
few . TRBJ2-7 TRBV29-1 CSVLVMYEQYF TGCAGCGTACTAGTAATGTACGAGCAGTACTTC
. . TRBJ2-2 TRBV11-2 CASSLSGRRTGELFF TGTGCCAGCAGCTTATCCGGGAGAAGGACCGGGGAGCTGTTTTTT
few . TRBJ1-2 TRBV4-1 CASSQDGNYGYTF TGCGCCAGCAGCCAAGATGGTAACTATGGCTACACCTTC
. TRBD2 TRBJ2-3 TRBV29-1 CSVGGGSDTDTQYF TGCAGCGTTGGCGGGGGGTCAGACACAGATACGCAGTATTTT
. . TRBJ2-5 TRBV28 CASRQGGGETQYF TGTGCCAGCAGGCAGGGAGGAGGGGAGACCCAGTACTTC
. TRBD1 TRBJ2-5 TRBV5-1 CASSFWGQGGQETQYF TGCGCCAGCAGCTTTTGGGGACAGGGTGGGCAAGAGACCCAGTACTTC
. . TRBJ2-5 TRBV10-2 CASSEVQRRQETQYF TGCGCCAGCAGTGAGGTGCAGCGTAGACAAGAGACCCAGTACTTC
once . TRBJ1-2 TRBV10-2 CASSFRRSNYGYTF TGCGCCAGCTCCTTCAGACGCTCTAACTATGGCTACACCTTC
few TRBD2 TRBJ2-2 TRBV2 CASRGLTNTGELFF TGTGCCAGCAGGGGACTAACTAACACCGGGGAGCTGTTTTTT